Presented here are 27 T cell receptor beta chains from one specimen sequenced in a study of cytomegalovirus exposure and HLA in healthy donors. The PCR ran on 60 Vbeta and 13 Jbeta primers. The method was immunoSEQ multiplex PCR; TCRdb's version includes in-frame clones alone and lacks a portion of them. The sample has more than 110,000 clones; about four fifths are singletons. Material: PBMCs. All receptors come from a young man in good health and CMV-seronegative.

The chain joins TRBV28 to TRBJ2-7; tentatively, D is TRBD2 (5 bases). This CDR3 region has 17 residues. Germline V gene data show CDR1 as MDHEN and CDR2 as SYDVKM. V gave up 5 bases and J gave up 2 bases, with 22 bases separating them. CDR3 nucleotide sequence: TGTGCCAGCAGTCCAGATATCAACCCCGAGGGCCCCTACGAGCAGTACTTC. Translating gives CASSPDINPEGPYEQYF.

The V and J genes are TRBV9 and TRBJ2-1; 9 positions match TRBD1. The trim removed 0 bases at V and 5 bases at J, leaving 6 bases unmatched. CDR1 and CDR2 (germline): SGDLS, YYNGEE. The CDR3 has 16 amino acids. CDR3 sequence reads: CASSVVAGQGNNEQFF. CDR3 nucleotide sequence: TGTGCCAGCAGCGTAGTGGCGGGACAGGGAAACAATGAGCAGTTCTTC.

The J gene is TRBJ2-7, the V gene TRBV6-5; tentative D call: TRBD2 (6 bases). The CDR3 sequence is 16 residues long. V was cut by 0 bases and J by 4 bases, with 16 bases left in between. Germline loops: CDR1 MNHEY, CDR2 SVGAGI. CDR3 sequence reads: CASSYSSSEPIYEQYF. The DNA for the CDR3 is TGTGCCAGCAGTTACTCTTCTAGCGAGCCGATTTACGAGCAGTACTTC.

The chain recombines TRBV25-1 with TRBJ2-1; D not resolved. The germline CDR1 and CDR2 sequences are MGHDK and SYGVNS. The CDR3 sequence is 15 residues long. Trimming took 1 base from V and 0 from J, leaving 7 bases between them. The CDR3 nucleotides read TGTGCCAGCAGTGAATGGCGGAGCTCCTACAATGAGCAGTTCTTC. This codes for CASSEWRSSYNEQFF.

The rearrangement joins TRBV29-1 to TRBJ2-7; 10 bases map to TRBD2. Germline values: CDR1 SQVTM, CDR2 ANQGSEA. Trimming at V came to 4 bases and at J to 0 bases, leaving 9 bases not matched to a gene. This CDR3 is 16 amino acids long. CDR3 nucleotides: TGCAGCGTTGGCGCTAGCGGGGGCCTGAGCTCCTACGAGCAGTACTTC. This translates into CSVGASGGLSSYEQYF.

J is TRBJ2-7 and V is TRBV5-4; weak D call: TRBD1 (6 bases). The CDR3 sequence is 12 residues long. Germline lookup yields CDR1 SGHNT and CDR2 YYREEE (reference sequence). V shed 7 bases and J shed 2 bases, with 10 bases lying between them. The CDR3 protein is CASRQDAYEQYF. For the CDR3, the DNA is TGTGCCAGCCGACAGGATGCCTACGAGCAGTACTTC.

DNA of the CDR3: TGTGCCAGCAGCGTAGGTTTGGGGGTAGCGGGGGGCCAAGAGACCCAGTACTTC. It encodes CASSVGLGVAGGQETQYF. The chain recombines TRBV9 with TRBJ2-5; 10 positions match TRBD2. CDR3 length equals 18 residues. Germline assignment: CDR1 SGDLS and CDR2 YYNGEE. V gave up 0 bases and J gave up 1 base; unmatched junction bases: 9.

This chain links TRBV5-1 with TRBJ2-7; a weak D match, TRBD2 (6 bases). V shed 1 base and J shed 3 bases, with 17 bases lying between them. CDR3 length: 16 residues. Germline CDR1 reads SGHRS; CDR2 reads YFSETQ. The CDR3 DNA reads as TGCGCCAGCAGCTTGCCCCCGGGCGGGGCAAGCTACGAGCAGTACTTC. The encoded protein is CASSLPPGGASYEQYF. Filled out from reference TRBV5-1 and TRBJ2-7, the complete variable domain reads KAGVTQTPRYLIKTRGQQVTLSCSPISGHRSVSWYQQTPGQGLQFLFEYFSETQRNKGNFPGRFSGRQFSNSRSEMNVSTLELGDSALYLCASSLPPGGASYEQYFGPGTRLTVT.

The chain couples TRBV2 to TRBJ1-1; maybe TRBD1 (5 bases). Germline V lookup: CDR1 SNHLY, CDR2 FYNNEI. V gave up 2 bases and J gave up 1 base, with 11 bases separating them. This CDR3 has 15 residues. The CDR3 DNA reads TGTGCCAGCAGTGAATTTGGACAACAGAACACTGAAGCTTTCTTT. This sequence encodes CASSEFGQQNTEAFF. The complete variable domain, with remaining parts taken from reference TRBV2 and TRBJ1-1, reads EPEVTQTPSHQVTQMGQEVILRCVPISNHLYFYWYRQILGQKVEFLVSFYNNEISEKSEIFDDQFSVERPDGSNFTLKIRSTKLEDSAMYFCASSEFGQQNTEAFFGQGTRLTVV.

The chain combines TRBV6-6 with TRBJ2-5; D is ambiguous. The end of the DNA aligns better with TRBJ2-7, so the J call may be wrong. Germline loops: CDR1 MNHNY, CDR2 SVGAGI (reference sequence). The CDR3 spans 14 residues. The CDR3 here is CASSYVGSTYEQYF. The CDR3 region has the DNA TGTGCCAGCAGTTACGTGGGCAGCACCTACGAGCAGTACTTC.

The CDR3 region has the DNA TGTGCCAGCTCAGGGGGGAGCTGGAACAATGAGCAGTTCTTC. The encoded protein is CASSGGSWNNEQFF. The chain has TRBV11-2 and TRBJ2-1; D might be TRBD1 (7 bases). This CDR3 is 14 amino acids long. Between the trimmed V and J ends, which lost 8 bases and 5 bases, there was a span of 16 bases. CDR1 and CDR2 from the germline V gene are SGHAT and FQNNGV. Looking up the rest from reference TRBV11-2 and TRBJ2-1 gives the full variable domain: EAGVAQSPRYKIIEKRQSVAFWCNPISGHATLYWYQQILGQGPKLLIQFQNNGVVDDSQLPKDRFSAERLKGVDSTLKIQPAKLEDSAVYLCASSGGSWNNEQFFGPGTRLTVL.

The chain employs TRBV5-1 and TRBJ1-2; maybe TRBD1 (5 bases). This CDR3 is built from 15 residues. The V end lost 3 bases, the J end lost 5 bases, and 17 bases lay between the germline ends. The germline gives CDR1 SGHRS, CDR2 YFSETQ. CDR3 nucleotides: TGCGCCAGCAGCTCCACAGGCACCCCAGGGTATGGCTACACCTTC. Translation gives CASSSTGTPGYGYTF.

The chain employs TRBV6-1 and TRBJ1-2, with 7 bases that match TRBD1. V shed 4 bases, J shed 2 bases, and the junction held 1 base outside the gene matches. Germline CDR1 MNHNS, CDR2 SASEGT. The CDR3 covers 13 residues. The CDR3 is CASSATGNYGYTF. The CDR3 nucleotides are TGTGCCAGCAGTGCGACAGGGAACTATGGCTACACCTTC.

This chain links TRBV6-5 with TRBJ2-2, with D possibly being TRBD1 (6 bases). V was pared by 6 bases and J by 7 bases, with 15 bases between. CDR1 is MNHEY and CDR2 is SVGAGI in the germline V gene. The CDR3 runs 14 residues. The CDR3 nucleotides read TGTGCCAGCAGCTTGGGACATTTCGGCGGGGAGCTGTTTTTT. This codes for CASSLGHFGGELFF.

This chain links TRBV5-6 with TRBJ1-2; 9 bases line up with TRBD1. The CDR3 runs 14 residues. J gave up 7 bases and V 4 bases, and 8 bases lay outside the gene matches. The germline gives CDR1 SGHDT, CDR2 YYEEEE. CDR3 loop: CASSLAGQGTGYTF. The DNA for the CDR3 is TGTGCCAGCAGCCTCGCGGGACAGGGAACTGGCTACACCTTC.

DNA for the CDR3: TGTGCCAGCAGTCGCTTCGAAATTAAAACTAGCGGGTTTTACGAGCAGTACTTC. This codes for CASSRFEIKTSGFYEQYF. The V call is TRBV28, the J call TRBJ2-7; 9 bases line up with TRBD2. Germline values: CDR1 MDHEN, CDR2 SYDVKM. This CDR3 comprises 18 residues. V lost 5 bases, J lost 4 bases, and 18 bases stayed unmatched.

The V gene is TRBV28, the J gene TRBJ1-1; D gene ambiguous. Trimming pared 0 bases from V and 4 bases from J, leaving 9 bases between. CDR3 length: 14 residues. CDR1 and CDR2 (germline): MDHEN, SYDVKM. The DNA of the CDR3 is TGTGCCAGCAGTTTATGGGTCCTCAGCACTGAAGCTTTCTTT. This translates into CASSLWVLSTEAFF.

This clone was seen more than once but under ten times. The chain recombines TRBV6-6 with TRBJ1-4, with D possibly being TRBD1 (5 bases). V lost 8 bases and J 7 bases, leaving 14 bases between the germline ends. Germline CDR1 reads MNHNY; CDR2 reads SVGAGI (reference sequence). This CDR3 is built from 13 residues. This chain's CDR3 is CASGLDKGEKLFF. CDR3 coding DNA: TGTGCCAGCGGGTTGGACAAGGGTGAAAAACTGTTTTTT.

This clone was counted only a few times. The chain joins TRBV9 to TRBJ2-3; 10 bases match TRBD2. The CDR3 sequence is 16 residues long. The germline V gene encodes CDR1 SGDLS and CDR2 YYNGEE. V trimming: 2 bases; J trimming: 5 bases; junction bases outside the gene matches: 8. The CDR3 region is CASSVLLAGVGDTQYF. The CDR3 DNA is TGTGCCAGCAGCGTCCTTCTAGCGGGAGTCGGAGATACGCAGTATTTT.

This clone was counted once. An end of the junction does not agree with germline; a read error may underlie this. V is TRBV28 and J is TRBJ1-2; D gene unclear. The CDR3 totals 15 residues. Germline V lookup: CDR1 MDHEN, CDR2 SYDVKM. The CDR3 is CASSSQLDPNYGYPF. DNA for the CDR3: TGTGCCAGCAGTTCGCAGTTAGATCCTAACTATGGCTACCCCTTC.

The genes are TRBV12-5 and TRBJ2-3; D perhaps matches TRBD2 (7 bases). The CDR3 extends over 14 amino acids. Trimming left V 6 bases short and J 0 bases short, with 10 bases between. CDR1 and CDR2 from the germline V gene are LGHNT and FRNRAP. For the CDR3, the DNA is TGTGCTAGTGGGGGAGGGGGGAGCACAGATACGCAGTATTTT. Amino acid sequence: CASGGGGSTDTQYF. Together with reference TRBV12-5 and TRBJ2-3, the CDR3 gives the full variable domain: DARVTQTPRHKVTEMGQEVTMRCQPILGHNTVFWYRQTMMQGLELLAYFRNRAPLDDSGMPKDRFSAEMPDATLATLKIQPSEPRDSAVYFCASGGGGSTDTQYFGPGTRLTVL.

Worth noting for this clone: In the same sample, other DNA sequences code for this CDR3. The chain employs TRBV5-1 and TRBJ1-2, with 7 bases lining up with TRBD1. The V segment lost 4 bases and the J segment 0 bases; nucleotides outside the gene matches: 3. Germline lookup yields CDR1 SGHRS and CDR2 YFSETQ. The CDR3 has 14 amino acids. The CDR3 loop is CASSPGQTNYGYTF. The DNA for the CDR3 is TGCGCCAGCAGCCCGGGACAGACTAACTATGGCTACACCTTC.

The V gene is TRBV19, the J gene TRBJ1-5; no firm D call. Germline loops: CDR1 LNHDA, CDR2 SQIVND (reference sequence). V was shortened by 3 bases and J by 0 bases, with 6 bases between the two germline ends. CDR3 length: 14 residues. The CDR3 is CASSIKLSNQPQHF. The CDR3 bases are TGTGCCAGTAGTATCAAGCTTAGCAATCAGCCCCAGCATTTT.

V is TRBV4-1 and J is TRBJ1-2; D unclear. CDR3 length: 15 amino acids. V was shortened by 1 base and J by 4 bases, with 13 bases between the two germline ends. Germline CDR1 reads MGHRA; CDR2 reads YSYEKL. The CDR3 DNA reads TGCGCCAGCAGCCAAGCTCTTTTGGCCCTCTATGGCTACACCTTC. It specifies CASSQALLALYGYTF.

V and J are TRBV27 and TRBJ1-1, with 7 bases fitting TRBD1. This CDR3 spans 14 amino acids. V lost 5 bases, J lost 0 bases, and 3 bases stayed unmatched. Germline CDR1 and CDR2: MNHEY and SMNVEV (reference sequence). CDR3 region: CASSKGQLNTEAFF. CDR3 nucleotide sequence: TGTGCCAGCAGTAAGGGACAGTTGAACACTGAAGCTTTCTTT.

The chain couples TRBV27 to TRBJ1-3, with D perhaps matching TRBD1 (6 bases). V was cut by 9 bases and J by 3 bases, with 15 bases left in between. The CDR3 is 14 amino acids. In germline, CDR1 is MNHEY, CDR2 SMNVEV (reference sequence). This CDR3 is CASGSWGLGNTIYF. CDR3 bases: TGTGCCAGTGGATCATGGGGGCTTGGAAACACCATATATTTT.

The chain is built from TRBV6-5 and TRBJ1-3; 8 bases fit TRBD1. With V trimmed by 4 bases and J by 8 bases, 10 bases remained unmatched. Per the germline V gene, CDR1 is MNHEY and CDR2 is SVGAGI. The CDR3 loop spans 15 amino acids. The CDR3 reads CASSFSGQGGHTIYF. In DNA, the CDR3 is TGTGCCAGCAGTTTCTCAGGACAGGGTGGTCACACCATATATTTT.